This T cell receptor (beta chain) came from a study of Ad26.COV2.S vaccination and SARS-CoV-2 variants. Study details: Participants got Ad26.COV2.S intramuscularly, once or twice 56 days apart.

Treatment noted: around 19 received Ad26.COV2.S at low or high dose, single or two shots; five or six received placebo; per-sample allocation not given. The investigators took samples on day 63 after the first vaccine or placebo injection. Adults aged 18-55 years in Boston included the donor. The CDR3 has 15 residues. Germline V gene lookup returns CDR1 SEHNR and CDR2 FQNEAQ (reference sequence). The V gene lost 1 base and the J gene lost 2 bases, with 10 bases spanning the gap. Repertoires were generated with immunoSEQ multiplex PCR, while TCRdb's copy carries only in-frame clones and drops some. Among around 400,000 clones, approximately 92% were seen once, and the ten largest hold 9% to 15%.

The sequence derives from a person aged 18-65 years who received the Ad26.COV2.S COVID-19 vaccine or a placebo. The specimen comprised peripheral blood, sampled in a trial of Ad26.COV2.S vaccine versus placebo. The chain employs TRBV7-9 and TRBJ2-3, with D possibly matching TRBD2 (6 bases). The CDR3 DNA is TGTGCCAGCAGCTTAGACGGCGGGGACACAGATACGCAGTATTTT. It translates to CASSLDGGDTDTQYF. The full variable domain, rest sourced from reference TRBV7-9 and TRBJ2-3, is DTGVSQNPRHKITKRGQNVTFRCDPISEHNRLYWYRQTLGQGPEFLTYFQNEAQLEKSRLLSDRFSAERPKGSFSTLEIQRTEQGDSAMYLCASSLDGGDTDTQYFGPGTRLTVL.